This T cell receptor beta chain was profiled in a study of cytotoxic CD8 clonotypes in ibrutinib-treated CLL. The overall study: Productive templates averaged 255,043 per sample, and productive rearrangements roughly 90,000.

This clone was seen only a few times. Its antigen is unknown. Sequenced by immunoSEQ multiplex PCR; TCRdb stores in-frame clones only, minus some. The table shows approximately 53,000 clones, with over 65% occurring only once. V was clipped by 0 bases and J by 1 base, with 4 bases between them. CDR1 is SGHTS and CDR2 is YDEGEE in the germline V gene. The length of the CDR3 is 13 residues. Whole-study results and caveats: At the start, clonality exceeded age-matched healthy donors and followed circulating CD8+ T-cell counts.

The chain couples TRBV5-8 to TRBJ1-2; no clear D gene. This TCR came from a human donor with chronic lymphocytic leukemia. Sequencing was performed on PBMCs, taken after 24 months of ibrutinib treatment. This CDR3 is CASSLGLNYGYTF. The CDR3 DNA reads TGTGCCAGCAGCTTGGGGCTTAACTATGGCTACACCTTC. The complete variable domain, with remaining parts taken from reference TRBV5-8 and TRBJ1-2, reads EAGVTQSPTHLIKTRGQQATLRCSPISGHTSVYWYQQALGLGLQFLLWYDEGEERNRGNFPPRFSGRQFPNYSSELNVNALELEDSALYLCASSLGLNYGYTFGSGTRLTVV.